The 28 T cell receptor beta chains listed next were all sequenced from one sample in a study of T cell clonality in common variable immunodeficiency. Assay: immunoSEQ multiplex PCR; the TCRdb copy retains only in-frame clones and omits some. The sample holds approximately 44,000 clones, and no clone turns up only once. The sequencing input was peripheral blood mononuclear cells. All receptors come from a person between 18 and 69 years old in good health.

In this sample, this clone turned up many times. Sequencing ends 3 residues short of the CDR3 end; the germline J gene provides the rest. The chain uses TRBV2 and TRBJ2-3; tentatively, D is TRBD2 (6 bases). The V and J ends lost 7 bases and 3 bases respectively, with 17 bases between them. Per the germline V gene, CDR1 is SNHLY and CDR2 is FYNNEI. The length of the CDR3 is 15 residues. CDR3 sequence reads: CASIPGLRGTDTQYF. The CDR3 DNA, read in part, is TGTGCCAGCATCCCGGGACTCCGGGGTACAGATACG.

This clone appeared many times. The sequenced fragment ends 3 residues before the CDR3 boundary, so the rest is inferred from the germline J gene. Additional DNA sequences in this sample encode the identical CDR3. This chain connects TRBV7-2 to TRBJ2-5; 7 bases line up with TRBD1. The CDR3 extends over 14 amino acids. Germline V lookup: CDR1 SGHTA, CDR2 FQGNSA. Trimming at V came to 3 bases and at J to 5 bases, leaving 6 bases not matched to a gene. CDR3 DNA, as far as it was read: TGTGCCAGCAGCTTCAACCGGGGACAGGAGACC. This sequence encodes CASSFNRGQET. The full CDR3 protein reads CASSFNRGQETQYF.

This clone was counted many times. Partial CDR3 DNA: TGTGCCAGCTCACCAACAGGGAAAGAGACC. The encoded protein is CASSPTGKET. The whole CDR3 sequence is CASSPTGKETQYF. This chain joins TRBV18 and TRBJ2-5, with D possibly being TRBD1 (6 bases). The read comes to an end 3 residues before the CDR3 does, leaving the germline J gene to fill in the end. The ends were cut back, 2 bases at V and 3 bases at J, with 7 bases in the middle. Germline assignment: CDR1 KGHSH and CDR2 LQKENI. The CDR3 extends over 13 amino acids.

This clone was seen many times. The read halts 3 residues ahead of the CDR3 end, with the missing end drawn from the germline J gene. This chain uses TRBV5-6 with TRBJ2-6; a possible D gene is TRBD1 (6 bases). CDR1 is SGHDT, CDR2 YYEEEE, per germline. The CDR3 runs to 14 residues. V lost 4 bases and J lost 4, with 9 bases in between. CDR3 DNA (partial): TGTGCCAGCAGCACAGGGTGGGGGGCCAACGTC. This encodes CASSTGWGANV. From start to end, the CDR3 is CASSTGWGANVLTF.

This clone appeared many times. The read ends 3 residues shy of where the CDR3 ends; the end is completed using the germline J gene. The chain uses TRBV14 and TRBJ2-3; 9 positions match TRBD1. The CDR3 runs 14 residues. In germline, CDR1 is SGHDN, CDR2 FVKESK. Losses at the gene ends were 9 bases for V and 4 bases for J; bases not matched to a gene: 8. CDR3 bases read: TGTGCCAGACTGGGACAGGGAAGAGCAGATACG. It yields the protein CARLGQGRADT. The complete CDR3 protein is CARLGQGRADTQYF. The complete variable domain, with remaining parts taken from reference TRBV14 and TRBJ2-3, reads EAGVTQFPSHSVIEKGQTVTLRCDPISGHDNLYWYRRVMGKEIKFLLHFVKESKQDESGMPNNRFLAERTGGTYSTLKVQPAELEDSGVYFCARLGQGRADTQYFGPGTRLTVL.

This clone was recorded at least ten times. The read gets to within 3 residues of the CDR3 end, and the germline J gene fills in the rest. V and J are TRBV5-1 and TRBJ2-7, with a possible D match to TRBD1 (6 bases). The germline CDR1 and CDR2 sequences are SGHRS and YFSETQ. V lost 0 bases and J lost 3, with 16 bases in between. The CDR3 runs 16 residues. Incomplete CDR3 DNA: TGCGCCAGCAGCTTGGGCAACGACAGGAGATACTACGAG. Residues: CASSLGNDRRYYE. The CDR3 in its entirety is CASSLGNDRRYYEQYF.

This clone has a count of ten or more. The read falls 3 residues short of the CDR3 end, and the missing part is taken from the germline J gene. This chain uses TRBV9 with TRBJ2-1; TRBD1 matches at 9 bases. Germline V lookup: CDR1 SGDLS, CDR2 YYNGEE. Trimming at V came to 0 bases and at J to 8 bases, leaving 6 bases not matched to a gene. CDR3 length equals 15 residues. CDR3 loop: CASSVGTGVSDEQFF. CDR3 DNA, as far as it was read: TGTGCCAGCAGCGTAGGGACAGGGGTTTCGGATGAG.

This clone has ten or more counts. Read sequence stops 3 residues before the CDR3 end, and the germline J gene provides the missing end. The chain links TRBV5-1 to TRBJ1-3; D remains ambiguous. The CDR3 spans 14 residues. In germline, CDR1 is SGHRS, CDR2 YFSETQ. V was pared by 0 bases and J by 4 bases, with 8 bases between. The DNA read from the CDR3 is TGCGCCAGCAGCTTGGCAGCAGGAGGAAACACC. Its protein is CASSLAAGGNT. The CDR3, in full, reads CASSLAAGGNTIYF.

This clone has at least ten counts. CDR3 bases read: TGCAGTGCTAGAGGACTAGCGCCTCAAGAGACC. Translated: CSARGLAPQET. The whole CDR3 region reads CSARGLAPQETQYF. The chain links TRBV20-1 to TRBJ2-5; TRBD2 aligns across 8 bases. The DNA ends 3 residues before the CDR3 does, and the rest of the CDR3 is filled in from the germline J gene. The trim removed 1 base at V and 2 bases at J, leaving 3 bases unmatched. The CDR3 runs to 14 residues. Germline V CDR1 and CDR2: DFQATT, SNEGSKA (reference sequence).

This clone was seen repeatedly, ten times or more. With the read ending 3 residues before the CDR3 end, the germline J gene is used to fill in that end. This chain links TRBV13 with TRBJ1-2, with no clear D. Germline V gene lookup returns CDR1 PRHDT and CDR2 FYEKMQ (reference sequence). The CDR3 length is 11 residues. The sequenced part of the CDR3 DNA is TGTGCCAGCAGCACGAGTCGGGGC. Protein sequence: CASSTSRG. The whole CDR3 is CASSTSRGYTF.

CDR3 DNA, as far as it was read: TGTGCCATTCAGGGGTTCGGGGAG. Residues: CAIQGFGE. The whole CDR3 region reads CAIQGFGELFF. This chain links TRBV19 with TRBJ2-2; TRBD1 might be the D (6 bases). The CDR3 extends 3 residues past the end of the read, so its final part is completed from the germline J gene. V lost 10 bases to trimming and J lost 7 bases, with 10 bases between them. The CDR3 is 11 amino acids. CDR1 LNHDA and CDR2 SQIVND come from the germline V gene (reference sequence).

Ten or more counts support this clone. The CDR3 end lies 3 residues beyond the end of the read and is filled in from the germline J gene. The chain is built from TRBV5-1 and TRBJ2-3; 16 bases map to TRBD2. J lost 3 bases, V lost 4 bases, and 5 bases had no gene match. Germline assignment: CDR1 SGHRS and CDR2 YFSETQ. The CDR3 has 17 residues. The CDR3 region is CASSPRGLAGGTDTQYF. CDR3 DNA, as far as it was read: TGCGCCAGCAGCCCCCGGGGACTAGCGGGAGGGACAGATACG.

This clone came up many times. With the read ending 3 residues before the CDR3 end, the germline J gene is used to fill in that end. This sequence joins TRBV19 and TRBJ1-1, with D uncertain. The germline V gene has CDR1 LNHDA and CDR2 SQIVND (reference sequence). The CDR3 extends over 13 amino acids. The CDR3 DNA, read in part, is TGTGCCAGTAGTATAGATGGCCTACTAGCG. This sequence encodes CASSIDGLLA. The whole CDR3 sequence is CASSIDGLLAAFF.

In its sample, this clone was seen many times. Partial CDR3 DNA: TGTGCCAGCAGCTTGGATAATATTCGGGTTCAAGAGACC. Protein product: CASSLDNIRVQET. The CDR3, in full, reads CASSLDNIRVQETQYF. The V and J genes are TRBV5-4 and TRBJ2-5; no clear D. The CDR3 extends 3 residues past the end of the read, so its final part is completed from the germline J gene. Germline V gene data show CDR1 as SGHNT and CDR2 as YYREEE (reference sequence). This CDR3 contains 16 residues. V shed 0 bases and J shed 2 bases, with 14 bases lying between them.

At least ten counts were recorded for this clone. The read comes to an end 3 residues before the CDR3 does, leaving the germline J gene to fill in the end. The chain couples TRBV13 to TRBJ2-5; 8 bases match TRBD2. The length of the CDR3 is 14 residues. Germline CDR1 is PRHDT and CDR2 is FYEKMQ (reference sequence). V shed 3 bases, J shed 5 bases, and the junction held 5 bases outside the gene matches. The sequenced CDR3 bases are TGTGCCAGCAGCTTGAGCGGGAGTTCCGAGACC. Translating gives CASSLSGSSET. The entire CDR3 sequence reads CASSLSGSSETQYF.

The table lists this clone with many counts. The read falls 3 residues short of the CDR3 end, and the missing part is taken from the germline J gene. The V call is TRBV5-6, the J call TRBJ1-2; D unresolved. Trimming removed 6 bases at V and 2 bases at J, with 8 bases between. Looked up from germline, CDR1 is SGHDT and CDR2 is YYEEEE. The CDR3 extends over 12 amino acids. CDR3 DNA (partial): TGTGCCAGCATCGGTCCAAACTATGGC. Protein sequence: CASIGPNYG. The entire CDR3 reads CASIGPNYGYTF.

This clone came up many times. Read data end 3 residues before the CDR3 end; the end is taken from the germline J gene. The V and J genes are TRBV6-4 and TRBJ2-2, with D maybe TRBD2 (5 bases). Trimming stripped 8 bases from V and 8 bases from J, with 21 bases between. CDR3 size: 15 residues. Looked up from germline, CDR1 is MRHNA and CDR2 is SNTAGT. The covered CDR3 bases are TGTGCCAGCCGGAATCGGGGTGATGGATATGGGGAG. Its protein is CASRNRGDGYGE. The full CDR3 protein is CASRNRGDGYGELFF.

The sample holds many counts of this clone. Read coverage stops 3 residues before the CDR3 terminus; the germline J gene supplies the remainder. The V gene is TRBV28, the J gene TRBJ2-5; 7 positions agree with TRBD1. Germline loops: CDR1 MDHEN, CDR2 SYDVKM. The trim removed 5 bases at V and 7 bases at J, leaving 16 bases unmatched. The CDR3 covers 16 residues. CDR3 DNA (partial): TGTGCCAGCAGTGGGACAGAGGATAGATACCCAACGACC. As protein: CASSGTEDRYPTT. The whole CDR3 protein is CASSGTEDRYPTTQYF.

This clone was detected ten times or more. The sequenced fragment ends 3 residues before the CDR3 boundary, so the rest is inferred from the germline J gene. V and J are TRBV5-1 and TRBJ1-2, with D perhaps TRBD1 (5 bases). This CDR3 comprises 16 residues. Germline V gene sequence: CDR1 SGHRS, CDR2 YFSETQ. V lost 0 bases and J 2 bases, leaving 14 bases between the germline ends. The CDR3 DNA, read in part, is TGCGCCAGCAGCTTGGCCCAAGGGGAGGGCAACTATGGC. Protein product: CASSLAQGEGNYG. The complete CDR3 reads CASSLAQGEGNYGYTF.

In this sample, this clone turned up many times. The read terminates 3 residues ahead of where the CDR3 ends, so the germline J gene completes it. This rearrangement joins TRBV7-3 to TRBJ2-1; the match to TRBD2 covers 8 bases. Germline CDR1 and CDR2: SGHTA and FQGTGA. Trimming took 5 bases from V and 6 from J; bases not matched to a gene: 9. The CDR3 has 15 residues. The CDR3: CASSRSGATLNEQFF. The sequenced CDR3 bases are TGTGCCAGCAGCCGTAGCGGGGCCACACTCAATGAG.

This clone has ten or more counts. The missing CDR3 end, 3 residues past where the read stops, is filled in from the germline J gene. The J gene is TRBJ2-5, the V gene TRBV29-1; 8 bases align to TRBD2. The J segment lost 1 base and the V segment lost 3 bases, leaving 10 bases of the junction unmatched. CDR3 length equals 16 residues. Per germline, CDR1 SQVTM and CDR2 ANQGSEA. CDR3 DNA (partial): TGCAGCGTTGACGGCCTAGCGGGTGGCCTCCAAGAGACC. It is translated as CSVDGLAGGLQET. The complete CDR3 protein is CSVDGLAGGLQETQYF.

This clone has ten or more counts. The read ends 3 residues before the CDR3 terminus; that terminus is restored from the germline J gene. The V and J genes are TRBV6-2 or TRBV6-3 and TRBJ2-3; no firm D call. Germline CDR1 and CDR2: MNHEY and SVGEGT. V was clipped by 5 bases and J by 1 base, with 10 bases between them. The CDR3 has 14 residues. The CDR3 loop reads CASSTHEGTDTQYF. The part of the CDR3 DNA that was read is TGTGCCAGCAGTACCCATGAGGGCACAGATACG.

This clone was observed at least ten times. The CDR3 extends 3 residues past the end of the read, so its final part is completed from the germline J gene. The V call is TRBV6-7, the J call TRBJ2-7; TRBD2 matches 8 bases. TRBV6-7 is noted as an ORF with a role that remains uncertain. V shed 5 bases, J shed 5 bases, and the junction held 11 bases outside the gene matches. The CDR3 is 15 amino acids. The covered CDR3 bases are TGTGCCAGCAGTCCGAATACTAGCGGAGAAAACGAG. As protein: CASSPNTSGENE. The full CDR3 is CASSPNTSGENEQYF.

This clone was detected ten times or more. Sequencing ends 3 residues short of the CDR3 end; the germline J gene provides the rest. The gene calls are TRBV5-1 and TRBJ1-1, with 7 bases that match TRBD1. Per germline, CDR1 SGHRS and CDR2 YFSETQ. With V trimmed by 4 bases and J by 5 bases, 11 bases remained unmatched. The CDR3 consists of 15 residues. The sequenced part of the CDR3 DNA is TGCGCCAGCAGCCCCTTACAGGGGACGGTTACTGAA. Encoded protein: CASSPLQGTVTE. Given in full, the CDR3 is CASSPLQGTVTEAFF.

This clone was counted a few times. The missing CDR3 end, 3 residues past where the read stops, is filled in from the germline J gene. The V gene is TRBV5-1, the J gene TRBJ1-1; 7 positions match TRBD1. The CDR3 length is 13 residues. Germline lookup yields CDR1 SGHRS and CDR2 YFSETQ. Trimming removed 6 bases from V and 3 bases from J; junction bases left unmatched: 5. CDR3 loop: CASNQQGYTEAFF. The sequenced part of the CDR3 DNA is TGCGCCAGCAACCAACAGGGGTACACTGAA.

This clone was observed at least ten times. The CDR3 end falls 3 residues outside the read, so it is completed with the germline J gene. The chain recombines TRBV18 with TRBJ2-7; D is perhaps TRBD1 (6 bases). The CDR3 length is 14 residues. The V end lost 6 bases, the J end lost 0 bases, and 12 bases lay between the germline ends. The germline CDR1 and CDR2 sequences are KGHSH and LQKENI. The covered CDR3 bases are TGTGCCAGCTCGCTAACAGGGTACTCCTACGAG. Translation gives CASSLTGYSYE. The complete CDR3 protein is CASSLTGYSYEQYF.

This clone was counted many times. From the germline J gene comes the end of the CDR3, since the read stops 3 residues before it. The chain links TRBV5-4 to TRBJ2-3; 11 nucleotides align to TRBD2. The germline CDR1 and CDR2 sequences are SGHNT and YYREEE (reference sequence). V was pared by 1 base and J by 6 bases, with 4 bases of the junction left unmatched. The CDR3 spans 15 residues. The covered CDR3 bases are TGTGCCAGCAGCTTGAGTAGCGGGGGGGCTGATACG. Encoded protein: CASSLSSGGADT. In full, the CDR3 is CASSLSSGGADTQYF.

This clone was picked up many times. With the read ending 3 residues before the CDR3 end, the germline J gene is used to fill in that end. J is TRBJ1-1 and V is TRBV20-1; D possibly corresponds to TRBD1 (5 bases). The CDR3 extends over 9 amino acids. Germline V gives CDR1 DFQATT, CDR2 SNEGSKA (reference sequence). The CDR3 bases that were read are TGCAGTCCCGGGGGGAAG. Its protein is CSPGGK. The full CDR3 protein is CSPGGKAFF.